These 7 T cell receptor beta chains share one sample of origin, sequenced in a study of metastatic and nonmetastatic thyroid tumors (dated by TCRdb to about 2020). None of the patients had been given any treatment before thyroid surgery. Libraries were constructed by PCR. The listed sequencing device is Illumina HiSeq 4000. The public reads were run again by TCRdb, first through fastp at Q25 and then through MiXCR, and only productive beta chains were kept. Recorded for this sample are some 64,000 clones; 4% to 5% of them occurred a single time. The ten largest clones add up to 20% to 25% of the sample. The sample consisted of blood. The origin of the receptors is a female donor with papillary thyroid cancer or a benign thyroid nodule (not recorded which). Some clones in this sample may be carry-over from other donors' samples.

There are many counts of this clone. The gene calls are TRBV5-1 and TRBJ2-7, with 7 nucleotides matching TRBD1. Trimming cost V 4 bases and J 6 bases; bases outside gene matches: 4. The CDR3 totals 12 residues. CDR1 and CDR2 (germline): SGHRS, YFSETQ. The CDR3 DNA sequence: TGCGCCAGCAGCGGGCACAGGGGCGAGCAGTACTTC. Translated: CASSGHRGEQYF.

In this sample, this clone turned up many times. This chain links TRBV12-5 with TRBJ2-2; D uncertain. The germline V and J ends were trimmed by 5 bases and 7 bases, with 14 bases remaining between them. The CDR3 is made up of 14 amino acids. Germline-derived CDR1 and CDR2 are LGHNT and FRNRAP. CDR3 nucleotides: TGTGCTAGTGGTGAGCGAGAAGGAGACGGGGAGCTGTTTTTT. Translating gives CASGEREGDGELFF.

The chain uses TRBV28 and TRBJ2-7, with 9 positions matching TRBD1. Germline trimming cut 6 bases from V and 8 bases from J; bases unmatched to any gene: 14. CDR3 length: 15 amino acids. Germline V gene sequence: CDR1 MDHEN, CDR2 SYDVKM. CDR3 residues: CASRFAGDRAGKQYF. CDR3 sequence (DNA): TGTGCCAGCAGGTTCGCGGGGGACAGGGCAGGCAAGCAGTACTTC.

This clone was recorded many times. The chain combines TRBV19 with TRBJ1-3; D unresolved. Trimming took 3 bases from V and 1 from J, leaving 13 bases between them. The length of the CDR3 is 16 residues. Looked up from germline, CDR1 is LNHDA and CDR2 is SQIVND (reference sequence). The CDR3 nucleotides read TGTGCCAGTAGTATCTCCCTGGACGTGTCTGGAAACACCATATATTTT. It translates to CASSISLDVSGNTIYF.

V and J are TRBV6-2 or TRBV6-3 and TRBJ2-7; unclear D gene. CDR3 length: 12 amino acids. The V end lost 0 bases, the J end lost 7 bases, and 7 bases lay between the germline ends. The germline CDR1 and CDR2 sequences are MNHEY and SVGEGT. CDR3 in amino acids: CASSYSISEQYF. CDR3 DNA sequence: TGTGCCAGCAGTTACTCTATCTCTGAGCAGTACTTC.

Turning to this clone: At one end the junction does not follow the germline gene, possibly because of a read error. The CDR3 DNA sequence: TGTGCCAACTGGGGGTTTTCAGATAATTCACCCCTCCAATTT. Protein sequence: CANWGFSDNSPLQF. This chain links TRBV6-2 or TRBV6-3 with TRBJ1-6; tentative D call: TRBD1 (5 bases). The CDR3 is 14 amino acids. The germline V gene encodes CDR1 MNHEY and CDR2 SVGEGT.

This clone was recorded many times. V usage is TRBV6-1 and J usage is TRBJ2-5; 7 nucleotides line up with TRBD2. J gave up 5 bases and V 9 bases, and 6 bases lay outside the gene matches. Germline V gene data show CDR1 as MNHNS and CDR2 as SASEGT. The CDR3 extends over 12 amino acids. CDR3 in DNA: TGTGCCAGTGGGAGGGGTGGGGAGACCCAGTACTTC. Protein: CASGRGGETQYF.